This T cell receptor (beta chain) was found in a study of cytotoxic CD8 clonotypes in ibrutinib-treated CLL. Trimming at V came to 4 bases and at J to 9 bases, leaving 10 bases not matched to a gene. CDR1 and CDR2 (germline): SGHDN, FVKESK. The CDR3 totals 16 residues. On this clone: The target antigen is unknown.

The sequencing depth, 1 in 200,000 to 1 in 1 million T cells, was the target. Libraries were prepared by immunoSEQ multiplex PCR; TCRdb keeps only in-frame clonotypes and omits some of them. This table holds about 300,000 clones, roughly three quarters found once. Whole-study findings and limits: The clonality went up when patients responded to ibrutinib and dropped back toward baseline at progression.

The sample here was PBMCs, taken at disease progression, from a patient treated with ibrutinib. The V call is TRBV14, the J call TRBJ2-1; 12 positions agree with TRBD2. The TCR originated in a human donor with chronic lymphocytic leukemia. CDR3 loop: CASSPPLAGGPLEQFF. The DNA of the CDR3 is TGTGCCAGCAGCCCGCCCCTAGCGGGAGGGCCACTTGAGCAGTTCTTC. Full variable domain (rest looked up from reference TRBV14 and TRBJ2-1): EAGVTQFPSHSVIEKGQTVTLRCDPISGHDNLYWYRRVMGKEIKFLLHFVKESKQDESGMPNNRFLAERTGGTYSTLKVQPAELEDSGVYFCASSPPLAGGPLEQFFGPGTRLTVL.